These T cell receptor beta chains were read from a single sample in a study of T cell repertoires in cytomegalovirus infection. MiXCR, run by TCRdb on the reads, gives a single entry per CDR3 protein. The sample yields just over 300,000 distinct CDR3 sequences, under 20% seen once. The source material was PBMCs. Receptors originate from a human donor in good health (CMV status not recorded). Some clones in this sample may be carry-over from other donors' samples. CDR3s include the opening cysteine and the closing phenylalanine or tryptophan. A D gene is named only where the DNA matches it firmly. Size is omitted from some rows. Given values are once, few, many or a class for expanded clones.

>NA|TRBV20-1|TRBJ2-2|NA|13
TGCAGTGCTTACGACAGGAACACCGGGGAGCTGTTTTTT
CSAYDRNTGELFF
>NA|TRBV4-2|TRBJ1-5|NA|16
TGTGCCAGCAGCCCTTACGGGGGAGTCGGGGATCAGCCCCAGCATTTT
CASSPYGGVGDQPQHF
>NA|TRBV7-2|TRBJ2-7|NA|12
TGTGCCAGCGGAAAAGGGGTGACCGAGCAGTACTTC
CASGKGVTEQYF
>many|TRBV7-2|TRBJ2-7|NA|15
TGTGCCAGCAGCTTTTTTGCCCGAACAACCTACGAGCAGTACTTC
CASSFFARTTYEQYF
>NA|TRBV3-1|TRBJ1-2|TRBD1|15
TGTGCCAGCAGCCAAGGGAACAGGGGGCAAGATGGCTACACCTTC
CASSQGNRGQDGYTF
>NA|TRBV3-1|TRBJ2-7|NA|12
TGTGCCAGCAGCCAAGGCTTGCAGGAGCAGTACTTC
CASSQGLQEQYF
>many|TRBV28|TRBJ2-1|NA|14
TGTGCCAGCGGTTCGAGACAAGTACTCAATGAGCAGTTCTTC
CASGSRQVLNEQFF
>many|TRBV7-2|TRBJ2-1|TRBD1|13
TGTGCCAGCAGCCCAAATCGAGGGGGCGAGCAGTTCTTC
CASSPNRGGEQFF
>few|TRBV20-1|TRBJ2-1|NA|16
TGCAGTGCTAGAGATCCCTGGCAGGGGAAGGACAATGAGCAGTTCTTC
CSARDPWQGKDNEQFF
>many|TRBV28|TRBJ1-6|NA|13
TGTGCCAGCAGGGACTGGGGGGGTTCACCCCTCCACTTT
CASRDWGGSPLHF
>NA|TRBV3-1|TRBJ2-1|TRBD2|15
TGTGCCAGCAGCCCTTCCGTGGGACTACCTAATGAGCAGTTCTTC
CASSPSVGLPNEQFF
>NA|TRBV7-3|TRBJ2-5|TRBD2|15
TGTGCCAGCAGCTCCCGGGGAGGGCAGGCAGAGACCCAGTACTTC
CASSSRGGQAETQYF
>many|TRBV6-1|TRBJ1-1|NA|13
TGTGCCAGCAGCAGGACAGCGAACACTGAAGCTTTCTTT
CASSRTANTEAFF
>NA|TRBV27|TRBJ1-4|NA|13
TGTGCCAGCAGTTTCGTCCCGGGACGGGAACTGTTTTTT
CASSFVPGRELFF
>few|TRBV6-6|TRBJ2-2|NA|19
TGTGCCAGCAGTTACTCTGCAGGGCAGGGATTGGTGGGCACCGGGGAGCTGTTTTTT
CASSYSAGQGLVGTGELFF
>NA|TRBV14|TRBJ2-3|TRBD2|16
TGTGCCAGCAGCCAACGGGCGGGGGAACGCACAGATACGCAGTATTTT
CASSQRAGERTDTQYF
>NA|TRBV20-1|TRBJ1-5|TRBD1|15
TGCAGTGCTAGAGATCTGGCAGGGGGAGATCAGCCCCAGCATTTT
CSARDLAGGDQPQHF
>NA|TRBV11-3|TRBJ2-2|TRBD2|16
TGTGCCAGCAGCTTCTCGGGGGGGTTACGGACCGGGGAGCTGTTTTTT
CASSFSGGLRTGELFF